A single T cell receptor (beta chain) is shown here with its context. A read error may produce the germline difference seen at one junction end. The data are from a study of blood T cells in healthy people across ages. With a J-beta primer mix and a sample-barcoded 5' primer, a second PCR ran about 7 to 12 cycles. TCRdb reanalysed the 5' RACE reads using MiXCR and keeps one entry per CDR3 protein. The repertoire holds 790,000 or so distinct CDR3 sequences, with roughly three fifths as singletons. The authors extracted at least 5.5 micrograms of total RNA per sample. Germline V gene sequence: CDR1 DFQATT, CDR2 SNEGSKA (reference sequence). The CDR3 runs 15 residues.

This TCR derives from a man aged 35-49 years in good health. The chain links TRBV20-1 to TRBJ2-6; D call uncertain. The specimen was blood. In DNA, the CDR3 is TGCAGTGCTAGTCCCCCTCCCATAGAGGCCAACGTCCTGACTTTT. This gives the protein CSASPPPIEANVLTF.